This TCR beta chain was obtained from a study of vaccination effects on CD4 cells after COVID-19 (dated by TCRdb to the early 2020s). Notes on the research overall: Post-vaccine samples across the study were collected a median of 72 days after the second dose, with a range of 14 to 241. The Oncomine TCR Beta short-read assay on an Illumina iSeq 100 was used to sequence cultures from other donors in the study. A total of 10 COVID-19 convalescent patients and several SARS-CoV-2-naive healthy vaccine recipients were included in the full study. SARS-CoV-2 spike-specific CD4+ TCR repertoires from before and after mRNA vaccination were compared in COVID-19 convalescent patients and in infection-naive vaccine recipients.

Inclusive of the bounding cysteine and phenylalanine, the CDR3 is 16 residues long. The CDR3 DNA has 48 bases and is translated from base 1. Based on the germline V gene, the CDR1 and CDR2 sequences are SGDLS and YYNGEE. V is pared back by 3 bases and J by 0 bases, with 10 bases lying between the germline termini. Results the study describes overall, beyond this receptor: Clones induced by infection and clones induced by vaccination both contracted markedly at late timepoints after vaccination, which fits with T cell responses waning over time. The study was limited by a small number of convalescent patients and lacked early post-infection timepoints. Among healthy vaccine recipients, nearly all vaccine-induced clones were SARS-CoV-2 mono-reactive, and only 1 of 255 was cross-reactive with common cold coronaviruses.

The protocol used for the library was the immunoSEQ multiplex PCR assay. TCR beta CDR3 sequencing was performed on DNA from the cultured, isolated CD4+ T cells. On the study's bioinformatics: The analysis removed non-productive TCR sequences, trimmed reads to the CDR3 region, and retained only CDR3s that were 7 or more amino acids long. Antigen-specific clonotypes were identified with the MANAFEST web app by comparing expansion in peptide wells against reference cultures. To be called positive, a clone needed expansion at FDR<0.05 compared with the reference and with all other wells, an odds ratio greater than 5, and a frequency greater than 0.1% in two replicate wells. Clonotypes significantly expanded in SARS-CoV-2 spike wells and in at least one common cold coronavirus spike condition were defined as cross-reactive. CDR3 similarity was assessed by Levenshtein distance with the stringdist R package, and unrooted trees were built with ape in R 3.6.1. TCRdb obtained this table from immuneACCESS and retained in-frame rearrangements with V and J assigned. These tables miss some clones; where compared with another copy, unresolved V genes account for less than half of the shortfall, and the remainder is unexplained. V and J calls plus clone size are reproduced from that table; the DNA served to infer D and trimming. This sample is represented by 30,000 to 40,000 clones; 82% of them were singletons. About 2% of the sample belongs to the ten largest clones.

In the ViraFEST assay, PBMC were stimulated with viral peptide pools, and antigen-specific CD4+ T cell clonotypes were then identified by expansion using TCR sequencing. After around eleven days of culture, CD4+ T cells were isolated with the EasySep CD4+ T cell isolation kit. Two doses of either the BNT162b2 or the mRNA-1273 mRNA SARS-CoV-2 vaccine were administered to participants. None of the healthy vaccine recipients had a prior SARS-CoV-2 infection, which was confirmed by nucleocapsid antibody tests that came back negative both before and after vaccination. Fewer than 2.5 million PBMC per well were cultured in IMDM with around 5% human AB serum, 10 IU/ml IL-2 and gentamicin, plus 10 ug/ml peptides. Half of the culture medium was replaced with fresh IL-2-containing medium on days 3 and 7. Unless noted otherwise, every peptide stimulation condition was grown in triplicate wells. PBMC were separated from whole blood using Ficoll-Paque Plus gradient centrifugation and were then either cryopreserved at -140C or used fresh. The overlapping peptide pools covered the spike proteins of SARS-CoV-2 as well as those of the common cold coronaviruses HCoV-NL63, HCoV-OC43 and HCoV-229E. The QIAamp micro DNA kit was used to extract genomic DNA from the cultured CD4+ T cells.

A remark on this clone: Its cognate antigen has yet to be identified. Base qualities are not recorded, but no much larger clone differs from it by a single base.

This receptor chain uses TRBV9 and TRBJ2-6; the D gene is not confidently resolved. This clonotype originated in a human donor who received a COVID-19 vaccine. Some clones in this sample may be carry-over from other donors' samples. Sequenced material: CD4+ T cells from PBMCs cultured with HCoV-NL63 spike peptides, taken after COVID-19 vaccination. According to the study, the label for this sample's cell subset or site signals: HCoV-NL63 spike overlapping peptide pool stimulation. CDR3 protein: CASSERLGSGANVLTF. The DNA is TGTGCCAGCAGCGAAAGACTGGGCTCTGGGGCCAACGTCCTGACTTTC. The full variable domain, completed from the reference TRBV9 and TRBJ2-6 proteins outside the CDR3, reads DSGVTQTPKHLITATGQRVTLRCSPRSGDLSVYWYQQSLDQGLQFLIQYYNGEERAKGNILERFSAQQFPDLHSELNLSSLELGDSALYFCASSERLGSGANVLTFGAGSRLTVL.